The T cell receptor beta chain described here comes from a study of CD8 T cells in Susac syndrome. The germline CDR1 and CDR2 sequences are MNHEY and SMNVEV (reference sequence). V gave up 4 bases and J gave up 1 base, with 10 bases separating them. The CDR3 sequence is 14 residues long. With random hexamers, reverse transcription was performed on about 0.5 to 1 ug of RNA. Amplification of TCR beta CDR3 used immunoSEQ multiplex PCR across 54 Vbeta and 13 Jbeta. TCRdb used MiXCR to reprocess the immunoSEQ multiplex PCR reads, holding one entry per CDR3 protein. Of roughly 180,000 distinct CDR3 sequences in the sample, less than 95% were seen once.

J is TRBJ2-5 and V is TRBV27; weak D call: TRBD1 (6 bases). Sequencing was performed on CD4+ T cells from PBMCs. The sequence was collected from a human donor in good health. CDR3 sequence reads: CASSSATGQETQYF. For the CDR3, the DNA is TGTGCCAGCAGTTCGGCGACAGGCCAAGAGACCCAGTACTTC.